This T cell receptor (beta chain) was sequenced for a study of blood T cell repertoires in COVID-19. Study as a whole: From T cells, B-cell-depleted T cells, or PBMCs came the material, which was cDNA or gDNA.

Germline CDR1 reads ENHRY; CDR2 reads SYGVKD. CDR3 length equals 13 residues. The junction had 4 bases not matched to a gene; V was cut back by 6 bases and J by 3 bases. With regard to this clone: This sample also contains other DNA sequences that code for the same CDR3.

Methods used by the authors: Quantification of nucleated cells was approximated via reference gene primer amplification. The table came from immunoSEQ multiplex PCR; TCRdb's copy has only in-frame clones and leaves some out. That table supplies the V and J calls and clone size; D and trimming were determined from the DNA. This table has 170,000 or so clones, around 84% appearing once. The TCR comes from a man aged 50 to 59 with active or convalescent COVID-19. The chain joins TRBV10-3 to TRBJ2-7; 8 bases map to TRBD1. What was sequenced was peripheral blood. The CDR3 coding sequence is TGTGCCATCAGCGGACAGGGTGGCTACGAGCAGTACTTC. Amino acid sequence: CAISGQGGYEQYF.